This T cell receptor beta chain was sequenced in a study of cytomegalovirus exposure and HLA in healthy donors. General observations from the study: From TCR beta sequences, most subjects' HLA-A and HLA-B alleles were reportedly predicted accurately. The authors later found most CMV-associated TCR beta chains appeared HLA-restricted.

The study ran its PCR with 60 Vbeta and 13 Jbeta primers. Produced via immunoSEQ multiplex PCR; TCRdb's table is partial and in-frame only. The data hold 110,000 to 150,000 clones, with 77% observed a single time. In regard to this clone: The antigen remains unidentified.

The sample was PBMCs. This clonotype was obtained from a male donor in good health and CMV-seronegative.

CDR3 nucleotides: TGTGCCAGCAGCTCCTCCTCGGGACTAATCTCAGATACGCAGTATTTT. It yields the protein CASSSSSGLISDTQYF. The chain joins TRBV9 to TRBJ2-3, with TRBD2 matching over 7 bases. Germline V gives CDR1 SGDLS, CDR2 YYNGEE. The CDR3 spans 16 residues. The junction had 12 bases not matched to a gene; V was cut back by 4 bases and J by 4 bases.